These 6 T cell receptor beta chains were all obtained from the same sample, sequenced in a study of CD8+CD57+ T cells in acquired aplastic anemia. Selection for sequencing was limited to patients who had shown CD8+CD57+ cell expansion by flow cytometry. CDR3 and TCR beta VDJ profiling relied on genomic DNA as the template. TCRdb reanalysed the reads using MiXCR and keeps one entry per CDR3 protein. The sample holds some 200,000 distinct CDR3 sequences, approximately 50% seen once. Sequenced sample: sorted CD4+, CD8+, or CD8+CD57+ T cells (not recorded which) from PBMCs. All receptors derive from a human donor with aplastic anemia.

The V gene is TRBV20-1, the J gene TRBJ2-5, with 7 positions matching TRBD2. The V and J ends lost 4 bases and 5 bases, in that order; junction bases with no gene match: 7. The CDR3 covers 13 residues. The V gene's germline CDR1 is DFQATT and CDR2 SNEGSKA (reference sequence). CDR3 amino acids: CSATSGAVETQYF. In DNA form, the CDR3 reads TGCAGTGCTACGAGCGGGGCAGTGGAGACCCAGTACTTC.

The chain couples TRBV19 to TRBJ1-3; weak D call: TRBD1 (5 bases). Trimming cost V 8 bases and J 4 bases, with 15 bases left between them. CDR1 and CDR2 (germline): LNHDA, SQIVND (reference sequence). There are 14 residues in the CDR3. CDR3 in amino acids: CASWDGGKGNTIYF. The CDR3 DNA reads as TGTGCCAGTTGGGACGGTGGAAAAGGAAACACCATATATTTT.

With regard to this clonotype: Germline and junction disagree at one end, which may indicate a read error. This chain links TRBV24-1 with TRBJ2-7; D remains unclear. The V gene's germline CDR1 is KGHDR and CDR2 SFDVKD. This CDR3 contains 11 residues. As DNA, the CDR3 is TGTGCCACCAGTGATGGATACGGGCAGTACTTC. This encodes CATSDGYGQYF.

The chain employs TRBV19 and TRBJ2-7, with 9 bases aligning to TRBD1. Germline CDR1 LNHDA, CDR2 SQIVND (reference sequence). The junction had 11 bases not matched to a gene; V was cut back by 7 bases and J by 7 bases. This CDR3 region has 14 residues. CDR3 residues: CASIPWTGVREQYF. CDR3 nucleotide sequence: TGTGCCAGTATCCCATGGACAGGGGTGAGGGAGCAGTACTTC. Together with reference TRBV19 and TRBJ2-7, the CDR3 gives the full variable domain: DGGITQSPKYLFRKEGQNVTLSCEQNLNHDAMYWYRQDPGQGLRLIYYSQIVNDFQKGDIAEGYSVSREKKESFPLTVTSAQKNPTAFYLCASIPWTGVREQYFGPGTRLTVT.

This clonotype was seen a handful of times. As DNA, the CDR3 is TGCGCCAGCAGCCAAACCCACGGGACATCTGGGGCCAACGTCCTGACTTTC. The encoded protein is CASSQTHGTSGANVLTF. V usage is TRBV4-3 and J usage is TRBJ2-6; possible D gene TRBD1, 6 bases. The length of the CDR3 is 17 residues. Germline CDR1 reads LGHNA; CDR2 reads YSLEER. V was pared by 2 bases and J by 1 base, with 12 bases between.

This clonotype has a count of ten or more. The chain links TRBV20-1 to TRBJ2-7, with TRBD2 matching over 12 bases. V was clipped by 4 bases and J by 6 bases; unmatched bases: 10. This CDR3 has 15 residues. Germline V lookup: CDR1 DFQATT, CDR2 SNEGSKA (reference sequence). The CDR3 sequence: CSAIDRTSGIGEQYF. In DNA form, the CDR3 reads TGCAGTGCTATAGATCGGACTAGCGGGATCGGCGAGCAGTACTTC.